Below, 4 T cell receptor beta chains from the same sample are listed, as sequenced in a study of blood T cell repertoires in COVID-19. This table comes from immunoSEQ multiplex PCR, and its TCRdb copy is limited to in-frame clones, with some not included. The sample includes roughly 70,000 clones, nearly 90% seen only once; the top ten take 3.5% to 4%. The sequenced sample consisted of peripheral blood. Receptors originate from a man in his 70s with acute or convalescent COVID-19.

This clone was seen more than once but under ten times. The CDR3 region has the DNA TGTGCCAGCAGCCCTCTGGGGGTCCCGGGGGCTGAAGCTTTCTTT. It translates to CASSPLGVPGAEAFF. The chain combines TRBV5-6 with TRBJ1-1, with D perhaps TRBD1 (5 bases). Looked up from germline, CDR1 is SGHDT and CDR2 is YYEEEE. V lost 4 bases and J 6 bases, leaving 19 bases between the germline ends. The CDR3 extends over 15 amino acids.

The V call is TRBV5-6, the J call TRBJ2-3, with D uncertain. Trimming left V 3 bases short and J 5 bases short, with 13 bases between. Germline V gene sequence: CDR1 SGHDT, CDR2 YYEEEE. The CDR3 sequence is 14 residues long. The CDR3 sequence: CASSSGLRVDTQYF. CDR3 coding DNA: TGTGCCAGCAGCTCGGGTCTTCGGGTAGATACGCAGTATTTT.

The J gene is TRBJ2-7, the V gene TRBV18; D might be TRBD1 (5 bases). The CDR3 has 14 residues. Deletions cut 0 bases from V and 2 bases from J, with 8 bases between. Germline-derived CDR1 and CDR2 are KGHSH and LQKENI. CDR3 sequence reads: CASSPPKGTYEQYF. The DNA of the CDR3 is TGTGCCAGCTCACCACCTAAGGGGACCTACGAGCAGTACTTC.

V and J are TRBV5-6 and TRBJ2-1; D is unresolved. The length of the CDR3 is 15 residues. CDR1 is SGHDT, CDR2 YYEEEE, per germline. V shed 0 bases and J shed 8 bases, with 15 bases lying between them. The CDR3 sequence: CASSLEGEQPDEQFF. DNA of the CDR3: TGTGCCAGCAGCTTGGAAGGCGAACAGCCCGATGAGCAGTTCTTC.